Below, one TCR beta chain is given with its context. Researchers took blood at baseline, on cycle 4 day 1, and on cycle 7 day 1. This sample is drawn from a study of OX40 agonist ivuxolimab in advanced cancers. Study in general: Partial responses were observed in three patients, of whom one had hepatocellular carcinoma and two had cutaneous melanoma.

Germline assignment: CDR1 ENHRY and CDR2 SYGVKD. CDR3 length: 13 amino acids. With 10 bases clipped from V and 5 bases from J, the junction kept 9 bases outside the gene matches. Here immunoSEQ multiplex PCR was the method, and the copy in TCRdb shows in-frame clones only, minus some. Found here are fewer than 90,000 clones, more than 80% of them singletons; the top ten hold under 2%. This clonotype was sampled from an adult with an advanced solid tumor such as melanoma, head and neck, liver or kidney cancer. The source was CD4+ or CD8+ T cells sorted from blood, collected in a trial of the OX40 agonist ivuxolimab. This chain connects TRBV10-3 to TRBJ1-1; TRBD1 agrees at 8 bases. CDR3 nucleotides: TGTGCCACGGGGACGGGACAGGTTACTGAAGCTTTCTTT. Protein: CATGTGQVTEAFF.